This T cell receptor (beta chain) was documented in a study of blood T cell repertoires in COVID-19. On the study more broadly: COVID-19 samples, acute and convalescent, were from the United States, Italy and Spain. The analysed material was cDNA or gDNA that came from T cells, B-cell-depleted T cells, or PBMCs.

There are 17 residues in the CDR3. In germline, CDR1 is MNHNS, CDR2 SASEGT. With 0 bases removed from V and 0 bases from J, the gap between germline ends came to 14 bases. In the source study's methods: The authors estimated nucleated cell counts from reference gene primer amplification. TCRdb's table, derived via immunoSEQ multiplex PCR, lists solely in-frame clones and lacks some. V and J calls and clone size follow that table, whereas D and trimming were derived from the DNA. The data show 200,000 to 250,000 clones, about 86% seen once. Sequencing was done on a sample of peripheral blood. This clonotype originated in a man aged 60 to 69 with acute or convalescent COVID-19. The chain carries TRBV6-1 and TRBJ1-1, with no clear D. In nucleotides, the CDR3 is TGTGCCAGCAGTGAAGCTAGGAGCGGGTTCGTGAACACTGAAGCTTTCTTT. As protein: CASSEARSGFVNTEAFF.